What follows are 22 T cell receptor beta chains derived from one specimen sequenced in a study of blood T cells in healthy people across ages (dated by TCRdb to 2015 to 2017). Library preparation was by 5' RACE. The sequencing machine was an Illumina HiSeq 2500. A second 7 to 11 cycle PCR used a sample-barcoded 5' primer and a J-beta primer mix. The public sequencing data were trimmed at Q25 with fastp and processed into clonotypes with MiXCR by TCRdb, which kept only in-frame beta chains. Merged by CDR3 protein, the rows form single entries marked with the most common genes and DNA. Present in this sample are some 1,500,000 distinct CDR3 sequences, approximately 43% of which were seen just once. The ten largest account for approximately 4.1% of the sample. Sequenced sample: blood. These receptors were obtained from a woman aged 18-29 years in good health.

This chain links TRBV20-1 with TRBJ2-1; D is unclear. CDR1 DFQATT and CDR2 SNEGSKA come from the germline V gene (reference sequence). The CDR3 totals 11 residues. Here the CDR3 DNA reads TGCAGCTATCCTTCCTACAATGAGCAGTTCTTC. This codes for CSYPSYNEQFF.

The rearrangement uses TRBV20-1 and TRBJ1-6; a possible D gene is TRBD1 (5 bases). Germline CDR1 DFQATT, CDR2 SNEGSKA (reference sequence). This CDR3 comprises 17 residues. Trimming took off 2 bases at V and 0 bases at J, with 14 bases between the two ends. The CDR3 sequence: CSARPAGARSYNSPLHF. The CDR3 bases are TGCAGTGCTAGACCCGCCGGGGCTCGCTCCTATAATTCACCCCTCCACTTT.

A note on this clonotype: This may be a read error, as it is one base from a much larger clone. The rearrangement links TRBV11-2 to TRBJ2-1; the D gene is possibly TRBD1 (5 bases). This CDR3 region has 14 residues. Trimming stripped 3 bases from V and 10 bases from J, with 16 bases between. CDR1 and CDR2 from the germline V gene are SGHAT and FQNNGV. The CDR3 reads CASSFHRSSYEQFF. The CDR3 nucleotides are TGTGCCAGCAGCTTCCACAGGAGCTCCTACGAGCAGTTCTTC.

This clonotype was recorded a few times. The V and J genes are TRBV9 and TRBJ2-3; D ambiguous. Trimming removed 3 bases from V and 10 bases from J, with 9 bases in between. CDR1 and CDR2 from the germline V gene are SGDLS and YYNGEE. CDR3 length: 11 amino acids. The CDR3 is CASSAYGSQYF. Written as DNA, the CDR3 is TGTGCCAGCAGCGCCTACGGCTCGCAGTATTTT.

This clonotype was counted between two and nine times. The rearrangement joins TRBV12-3 or TRBV12-4 to TRBJ1-2; tentative D call: TRBD1 (5 bases). Trimming stripped 3 bases from V and 3 bases from J, with 11 bases between. This CDR3 contains 14 residues. CDR3 sequence (DNA): TGTGCCAGCAGTTTTCGGGGGTTTCACTATGGCTACACCTTC. Protein product: CASSFRGFHYGYTF.

This clonotype was observed a few times. This sequence joins TRBV6-2 or TRBV6-3 and TRBJ1-2, with 10 bases that match TRBD1. J gave up 7 bases and V 4 bases, and 6 bases lay outside the gene matches. Germline CDR1 and CDR2: MNHEY and SVGEGT. The CDR3 is 14 residues long. DNA of the CDR3: TGTGCCAGCAGTTCCGGACAGGGGGGGACTGGCTACACCTTC. Residues: CASSSGQGGTGYTF.

The J gene is TRBJ2-3, the V gene TRBV28; D is perhaps TRBD1 (5 bases). The CDR3 totals 14 residues. Germline V gene data show CDR1 as MDHEN and CDR2 as SYDVKM. V was pared by 11 bases and J by 2 bases, with 17 bases between. Here the CDR3 reads CAGKGQRLTDTQYF. CDR3 DNA: TGTGCCGGCAAGGGGCAACGACTCACAGATACGCAGTATTTT.

CDR3 sequence: CSARDTDRGGETQYF. The CDR3 nucleotides read TGCAGTGCTAGAGACACGGACAGGGGAGGAGAGACCCAGTACTTC. The chain uses TRBV20-1 and TRBJ2-5, with 9 bases that match TRBD1. With V trimmed by 0 bases and J by 4 bases, 6 bases remained unmatched. This CDR3 region has 15 residues. CDR1 is DFQATT, CDR2 SNEGSKA, per germline (reference sequence).

The V gene is TRBV10-3, the J gene TRBJ2-7, with TRBD1 matching 7 bases. The CDR3 length is 17 residues. Trimming cost V 6 bases and J 10 bases; bases outside gene matches: 24. CDR1 is ENHRY and CDR2 is SYGVKD in the germline V gene. CDR3 sequence reads: CAIRRFDRESPRGPQYF. The DNA of the CDR3 is TGTGCCATCAGAAGATTCGACAGGGAAAGTCCACGGGGTCCCCAGTACTTC.

The rearrangement links TRBV7-8 to TRBJ2-1; 8 positions agree with TRBD1. The CDR3 is 14 residues long. The V gene's germline CDR1 is SGHVS and CDR2 FQNEAQ. J lost 9 bases, V lost 5 bases, and 9 bases had no gene match. CDR3 loop: CASSAGTGILEQFF. CDR3 coding DNA: TGTGCCAGCAGCGCCGGGACAGGAATTCTTGAGCAGTTCTTC. Using reference TRBV7-8 and TRBJ2-1 for the parts outside the CDR3, the full variable domain is GAGVSQSPRYKVAKRGQDVALRCDPISGHVSLFWYQQALGQGPEFLTYFQNEAQLDKSGLPSDRFFAERPEGSVSTLKIQRTQQEDSAVYLCASSAGTGILEQFFGPGTRLTVL.

This clonotype is a singleton in its sample. The chain is built from TRBV7-8 and TRBJ2-1; D is possibly TRBD1 (6 bases). Trimming left V 7 bases short and J 1 base short, with 17 bases between. This CDR3 comprises 16 residues. Germline CDR1 SGHVS, CDR2 FQNEAQ. The chain's CDR3 is CASNPGVSPSYNEQFF. The CDR3 bases are TGTGCCAGCAACCCAGGGGTCAGTCCATCCTACAATGAGCAGTTCTTC.

The rearrangement uses TRBV4-3 and TRBJ2-3, with D possibly TRBD2 on 5 matching bases. Germline loops: CDR1 LGHNA, CDR2 YSLEER. V was trimmed by 0 bases and J by 1 base, leaving 17 bases between them. The CDR3 consists of 18 residues. Here the CDR3 DNA reads TGCGCCAGCAGCCAAGAGAGGGCCGGGCTCAGCGGCACAGATACGCAGTATTTT. Its protein is CASSQERAGLSGTDTQYF.

This clonotype was detected a few times. The chain is built from TRBV4-1 and TRBJ1-4, with D possibly TRBD1 on 6 matching bases. The CDR3 runs 16 residues. From germline, CDR1 is MGHRA and CDR2 YSYEKL. The ends were cut back, 3 bases at V and 0 bases at J, with 11 bases in the middle. CDR3 sequence (DNA): TGCGCCAGCAGCCACACCAGGGGCTCAACTAATGAAAAACTGTTTTTT. Translation gives CASSHTRGSTNEKLFF.

The rearrangement joins TRBV20-1 to TRBJ2-4; 14 bases line up with TRBD2. Germline V gene data show CDR1 as DFQATT and CDR2 as SNEGSKA (reference sequence). The CDR3 is 17 residues long. J was trimmed by 3 bases and V by 6 bases; bases with no gene match: 10. CDR3 DNA sequence: TGCAGTGCCCCCCGGGGACTAGCGGGAGTTTTCAAAAACATTCAGTACTTC. Protein product: CSAPRGLAGVFKNIQYF.

This clonotype was seen a few times. The rearrangement joins TRBV12-3 or TRBV12-4 to TRBJ1-1; 10 bases agree with TRBD1. The CDR3 runs 15 residues. Trimming at V came to 4 bases and at J to 7 bases, leaving 9 bases not matched to a gene. The CDR3 DNA reads as TGTGCCAGCAGTTCTCGGACAGGGGGTAAGGATGAAGCTTTCTTT. This encodes CASSSRTGGKDEAFF.

This rearrangement joins TRBV7-9 to TRBJ1-2; D not certain. The CDR3 sequence is 15 residues long. Trimming shortened V by 2 bases and J by 0 bases, and 10 bases separated the two germline ends. CDR1 and CDR2 from the germline V gene are SEHNR and FQNEAQ (reference sequence). CDR3 in amino acids: CASSLRPGANYGYTF. The CDR3 coding sequence is TGTGCCAGCAGCTTAAGGCCAGGAGCTAACTATGGCTACACCTTC.

The chain combines TRBV20-1 with TRBJ2-7, with 9 positions matching TRBD1. Germline loops: CDR1 DFQATT, CDR2 SNEGSKA (reference sequence). This CDR3 spans 15 amino acids. Trimming removed 5 bases from V and 3 bases from J; junction bases left unmatched: 11. CDR3: CSAGSIRTGDYEQYF. In DNA, the CDR3 is TGCAGTGCTGGGAGTATCCGGACAGGGGACTACGAGCAGTACTTC.

This chain connects TRBV27 to TRBJ1-5, with a possible D match to TRBD1 (5 bases). Trimming stripped 3 bases from V and 3 bases from J, with 9 bases between. The CDR3 runs 14 residues. Germline assignment: CDR1 MNHEY and CDR2 SMNVEV (reference sequence). The CDR3, as DNA: TGTGCCAGCAGTTTCAGGGCCTACAATCAGCCCCAGCATTTT. Protein product: CASSFRAYNQPQHF.

This chain joins TRBV4-3 and TRBJ2-3; 10 nucleotides agree with TRBD2. V gave up 0 bases and J gave up 3 bases; unmatched junction bases: 12. Germline loops: CDR1 LGHNA, CDR2 YSLEER. The CDR3 has 19 residues. The CDR3 reads CASSQDSAGGRGFTDTQYF. DNA of the CDR3: TGCGCCAGCAGCCAAGATTCAGCGGGGGGGCGAGGGTTTACAGATACGCAGTATTTT.

Concerning this clonotype itself: The junction departs from germline at one end; a sequencing error may be responsible. The V gene is TRBV7-7, the J gene TRBJ2-7, with TRBD1 as a possible D gene (6 bases). Germline loops: CDR1 SSHAT, CDR2 FNYEAQ (reference sequence). This CDR3 spans 13 amino acids. CDR3 protein: CASSQGKGGEQYF. The CDR3 DNA is TGTGCTAGCAGCCAGGGGAAAGGAGGCGAGCAGTACTTC.

The genes are TRBV7-2 and TRBJ2-3; D gene unclear. This CDR3 is built from 14 residues. The germline CDR1 and CDR2 sequences are SGHTA and FQGNSA. The V and J ends lost 6 bases and 2 bases respectively, with 12 bases between them. This CDR3 reads CASRVGGDTDTQYF. CDR3 bases: TGTGCCAGCAGGGTGGGTGGCGACACAGATACGCAGTATTTT.

On this clonotype itself: In this CDR3 the conserved last residue, phenylalanine or tryptophan, is missing, so a read error is likely. This chain uses TRBV20-1 with TRBJ2-7, with D uncertain. With the DNA end fitting TRBJ2-4 better, the J assignment may be wrong. Germline CDR1 DFQATT, CDR2 SNEGSKA (reference sequence). The CDR3 length is 15 residues. Here the CDR3 reads CSASFAELNPNIQYL. The CDR3 region has the DNA TGCAGTGCTAGTTTTGCCGAGCTTAACCCAAACATTCAGTACTTA.